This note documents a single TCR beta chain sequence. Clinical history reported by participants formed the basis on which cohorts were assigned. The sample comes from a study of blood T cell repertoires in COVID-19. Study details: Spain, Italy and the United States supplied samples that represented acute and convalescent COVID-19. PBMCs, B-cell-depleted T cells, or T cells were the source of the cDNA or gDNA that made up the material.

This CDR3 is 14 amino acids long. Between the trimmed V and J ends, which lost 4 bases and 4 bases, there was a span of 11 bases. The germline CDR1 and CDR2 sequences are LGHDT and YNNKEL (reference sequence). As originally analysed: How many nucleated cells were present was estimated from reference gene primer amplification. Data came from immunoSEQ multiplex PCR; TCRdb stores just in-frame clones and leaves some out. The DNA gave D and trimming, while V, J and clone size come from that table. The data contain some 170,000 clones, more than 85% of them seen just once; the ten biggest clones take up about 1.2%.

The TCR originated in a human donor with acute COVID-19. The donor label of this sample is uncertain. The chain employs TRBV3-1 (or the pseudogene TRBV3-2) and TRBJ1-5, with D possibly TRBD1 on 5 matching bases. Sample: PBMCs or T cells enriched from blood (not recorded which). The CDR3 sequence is CASSPPGRNQPQHF. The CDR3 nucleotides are TGTGCCAGCAGCCCGCCAGGGAGGAATCAGCCCCAGCATTTT.